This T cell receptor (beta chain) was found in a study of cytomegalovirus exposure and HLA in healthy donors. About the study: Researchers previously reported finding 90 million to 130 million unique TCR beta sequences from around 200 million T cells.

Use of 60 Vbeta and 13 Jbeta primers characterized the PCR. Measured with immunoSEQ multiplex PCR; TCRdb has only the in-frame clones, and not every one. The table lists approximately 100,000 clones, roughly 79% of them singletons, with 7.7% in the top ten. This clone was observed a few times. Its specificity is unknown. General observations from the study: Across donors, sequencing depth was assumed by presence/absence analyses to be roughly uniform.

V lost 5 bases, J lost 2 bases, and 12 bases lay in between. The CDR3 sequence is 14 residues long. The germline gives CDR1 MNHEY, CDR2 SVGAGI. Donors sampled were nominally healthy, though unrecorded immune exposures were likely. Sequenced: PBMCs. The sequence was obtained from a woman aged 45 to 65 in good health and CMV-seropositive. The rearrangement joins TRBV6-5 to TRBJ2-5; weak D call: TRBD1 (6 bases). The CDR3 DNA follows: TGTGCCAGCAGTGAGACAGGCGGACAAGAGACCCAGTACTTC. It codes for CASSETGGQETQYF.